This T cell receptor beta chain was captured by sequencing in a study of T cells in Graves' hyperthyroidism and ophthalmopathy. Overall study results and limits: Progression to ophthalmopathy was predicted a median of 6.5 months early.

Researchers amplified the TCR beta CDR3 regions from RNA transcripts. The primer set for the first-round RT-PCR of the TCR CDR3 was HTBI. MiXCR, run by TCRdb on the multiplex PCR reads, gives a single entry per CDR3 protein. This table holds roughly 260,000 distinct CDR3 sequences, about 14% found once. Many counts were recorded for this clonotype. Its antigen is currently unknown. Exclusion criteria comprised uncontrolled infection, other autoimmune disease, pregnancy or lactation. The blood sample predates any ophthalmopathy symptoms, coming from first hyperthyroidism diagnosis. Fresh peripheral blood, 10 ml, was the source of the PBMCs. CDR1 and CDR2 (germline): SGHTA, FQGNSA. CDR3 size: 16 residues. Trimming at V came to 5 bases and at J to 0 bases, leaving 5 bases not matched to a gene.

V gene TRBV7-2 combines with J gene TRBJ2-1; 9 bases agree with TRBD1. Input material: blood. The TCR comes from a woman aged 40 to 50 with Graves' hyperthyroidism that later progressed to Graves' ophthalmopathy. In DNA, the CDR3 is TGTGCCAGCAGCCGCTGGACAGGGGACTCCTACAATGAGCAGTTCTTC. Translating it yields CASSRWTGDSYNEQFF.